This TCR beta chain was captured in a study of T cells in Graves' hyperthyroidism and ophthalmopathy. Regarding this clonotype: At one end the junction does not follow the germline gene, possibly because of a read error.

Using RNA transcripts as the source, TCR beta CDR3 regions were amplified. TCR CDR3 underwent first-round RT-PCR with the HTBI primer set. TCRdb called the multiplex PCR reads again in MiXCR, with one record for every CDR3 protein. The repertoire holds fewer than 350,000 distinct CDR3 sequences, with 15% to 20% as singletons. The CDR3 length is 13 residues. CDR1 and CDR2 from the germline V gene are MNHEY and SVGEGT. The chain employs TRBV6-2 or TRBV6-3 and TRBJ2-1; D unclear. This sequence originates from a woman aged 45-60 years with Graves' hyperthyroidism. The material sequenced was blood. The CDR3 nucleotides are TGTACCAGCAGTTACCCCTCCGGGAATGAGCAGTTCTTC. It encodes CTSSYPSGNEQFF.